Sequencing of this T cell receptor (beta chain) was carried out in a study of cytomegalovirus exposure and HLA in healthy donors. TCRdb's table, derived via immunoSEQ multiplex PCR, lists solely in-frame clones and lacks some. The sample has about 250,000 clones, about 90% seen once. Germline values: CDR1 MNHNS, CDR2 SASEGT. This CDR3 region has 14 residues. The V and J ends lost 4 bases and 0 bases respectively, with 7 bases between them. The chain employs TRBV6-1 and TRBJ1-5; possibly TRBD1 for D (5 bases). This clonotype originated in a man younger than 30 in good health and CMV-seropositive. The specimen was PBMCs. DNA of the CDR3: TGTGCCAGCAGTGGTCAGGGTAGCAATCAGCCCCAGCATTTT. Its protein is CASSGQGSNQPQHF.